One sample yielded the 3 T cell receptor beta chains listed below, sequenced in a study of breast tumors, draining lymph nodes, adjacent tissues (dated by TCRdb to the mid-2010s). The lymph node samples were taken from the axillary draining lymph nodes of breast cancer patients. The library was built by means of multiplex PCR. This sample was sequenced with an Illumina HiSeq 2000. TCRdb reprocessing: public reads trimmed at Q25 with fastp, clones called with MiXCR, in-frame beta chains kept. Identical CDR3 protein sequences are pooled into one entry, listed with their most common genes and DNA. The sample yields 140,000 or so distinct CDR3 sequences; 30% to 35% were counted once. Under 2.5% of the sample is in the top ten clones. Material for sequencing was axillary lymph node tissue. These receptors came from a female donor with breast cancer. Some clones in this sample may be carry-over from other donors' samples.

CDR3: CSVGPGRAYEQYF. As DNA, the CDR3 is TGCAGCGTTGGTCCTGGGAGGGCCTACGAGCAGTACTTC. The rearrangement joins TRBV29-1 to TRBJ2-7, with TRBD2 matching 7 bases. In germline, CDR1 is SQVTM, CDR2 ANQGSEA. This CDR3 contains 13 residues. The junction had 5 bases not matched to a gene; V was cut back by 4 bases and J by 2 bases.

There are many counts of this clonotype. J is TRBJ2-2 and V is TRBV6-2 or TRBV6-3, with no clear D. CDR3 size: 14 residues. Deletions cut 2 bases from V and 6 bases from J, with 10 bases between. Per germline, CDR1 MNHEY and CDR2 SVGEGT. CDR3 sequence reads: CASSYRRMAGELFF. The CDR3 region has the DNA TGTGCCAGCAGTTACAGGCGTATGGCCGGGGAGCTGTTTTTT.

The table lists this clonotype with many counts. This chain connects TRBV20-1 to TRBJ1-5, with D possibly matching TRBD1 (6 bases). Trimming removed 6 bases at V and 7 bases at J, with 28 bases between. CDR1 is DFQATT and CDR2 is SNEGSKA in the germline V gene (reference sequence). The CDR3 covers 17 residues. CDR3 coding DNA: TGCAGTGCCCAGAGAGGGGGGGATCCTTCACTCGGCCAGCCCCAGCATTTT. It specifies CSAQRGGDPSLGQPQHF.